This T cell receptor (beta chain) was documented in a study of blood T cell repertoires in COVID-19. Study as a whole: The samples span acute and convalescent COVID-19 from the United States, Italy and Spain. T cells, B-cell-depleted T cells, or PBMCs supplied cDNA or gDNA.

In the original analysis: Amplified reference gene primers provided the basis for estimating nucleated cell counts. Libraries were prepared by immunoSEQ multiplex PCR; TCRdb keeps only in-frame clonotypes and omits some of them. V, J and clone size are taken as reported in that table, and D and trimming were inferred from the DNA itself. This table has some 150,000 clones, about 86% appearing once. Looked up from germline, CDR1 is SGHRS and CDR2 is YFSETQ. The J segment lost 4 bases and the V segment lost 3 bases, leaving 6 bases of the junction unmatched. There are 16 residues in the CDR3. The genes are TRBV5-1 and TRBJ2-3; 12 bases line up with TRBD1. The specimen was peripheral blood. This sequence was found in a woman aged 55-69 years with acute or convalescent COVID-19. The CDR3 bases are TGCGCCAGCAGCTCAACCGGGACAGGGGGCCCAGATACGCAGTATTTT. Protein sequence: CASSSTGTGGPDTQYF.